This is a list of T cell receptor beta chains from one sample in a study of T cells after yellow fever vaccination. Using its own MiXCR run on the 5' RACE reads, TCRdb lists one record per CDR3 protein. The sample consists of roughly 500,000 distinct CDR3 sequences, about 19% of them appearing once. The material sequenced was PBMCs, taken 15 days after the yellow fever booster vaccination. The receptors originated from a man aged 30 to 39 who received the YFV17D yellow fever vaccine. CDR3s include the opening cysteine and the closing phenylalanine or tryptophan. A D gene is named only where the DNA matches it firmly. The size field is filled for only some rows; it gives once, few, many or a size class.

v_call,j_call,clone_size,d_call,cdr3_length,cdr3_aa,cdr3_nt
TRBV15,TRBJ1-4,few,-,12,CATSRDWEKLFF,TGTGCCACCAGCAGAGATTGGGAAAAACTGTTTTTT
TRBV7-2,TRBJ2-7,-,-,13,CASSLQQHYEQYF,TGTGCCAGCAGCTTACAACAGCACTACGAGCAGTACTTC
TRBV5-1,TRBJ2-3,-,-,14,CASSLQDNTDTQYF,TGCGCCAGCAGCTTGCAGGACAACACAGATACGCAGTATTTT
TRBV6-4,TRBJ2-7,few,-,13,CASSEVRGGEQYF,TGTGCCAGCAGTGAAGTAAGGGGCGGCGAGCAGTACTTC
TRBV6-2/TRBV6-3,TRBJ2-1,-,TRBD2,17,CASSYSLREAPDGEQFF,TGTGCCAGCAGTTATTCCCTGCGGGAGGCCCCAGACGGAGAGCAGTTCTTC
TRBV7-2,TRBJ1-1,few,-,17,CASSLAGGVGMNTEAFF,TGTGCCAGCAGCTTAGCGGGAGGGGTGGGCATGAACACTGAAGCTTTCTTT
TRBV7-2,TRBJ2-7,few,-,13,CASSGSYGYEQYF,TGTGCCAGCAGTGGGTCGTATGGATACGAGCAGTACTTC
TRBV29-1,TRBJ2-3,few,TRBD2,14,CSVDKTSGRDTQYF,TGCAGCGTTGACAAGACTAGCGGGAGAGATACGCAGTATTTT
TRBV28,TRBJ2-1,-,TRBD1,16,CASSLPGTGKNNEQFF,TGTGCCAGCAGCCTCCCCGGGACAGGGAAGAACAATGAGCAGTTCTTC
TRBV3-1,TRBJ1-1,-,-,13,CASSPPLDTEAFF,TGTGCCAGCAGCCCCCCATTGGACACTGAAGCTTTCTTT
TRBV7-7,TRBJ2-1,-,TRBD2,14,CASSFGPGGGEQFF,TGTGCTAGCAGCTTCGGACCGGGAGGGGGTGAGCAGTTCTTC
TRBV10-3,TRBJ2-6,-,-,15,CAISELGSGANVLTF,TGTGCCATCAGTGAGTTGGGCTCTGGGGCCAACGTCCTGACTTTC
TRBV20-1,TRBJ2-1,-,TRBD1,14,CSASTGEPYNEQFF,TGCAGTGCTTCTACAGGGGAGCCCTACAATGAGCAGTTCTTC
TRBV5-4,TRBJ2-1,few,-,14,CASSSDYPRNEQFF,TGTGCCAGCAGCTCGGACTATCCGCGCAATGAGCAGTTCTTC
TRBV20-1,TRBJ2-2,few,-,15,CSARDLRVSTGELFF,TGCAGTGCTAGAGACCTCCGGGTTAGCACCGGGGAGCTGTTTTTT
TRBV5-1,TRBJ2-1,-,TRBD2,12,CARSGRAVEQFF,TGCGCCCGAAGCGGGAGGGCGGTTGAGCAGTTCTTC
TRBV6-2/TRBV6-3,TRBJ2-7,many,-,12,CASSYPHYEQYF,TGTGCCAGCAGTTACCCCCATTACGAGCAGTACTTC
TRBV12-3/TRBV12-4,TRBJ2-1,-,-,16,CASTPRNTGLGDEQFF,TGTGCCAGCACCCCTCGGAACACAGGGCTTGGGGATGAGCAGTTCTTC
TRBV6-5,TRBJ1-2,-,-,13,CASSFREAYGYTF,TGTGCCAGCAGTTTCAGGGAGGCCTATGGCTACACCTTC
TRBV27,TRBJ1-2,few,TRBD1,12,CASRGGLYGYTF,TGTGCCAGCAGAGGGGGCCTCTATGGCTACACCTTC
TRBV5-1,TRBJ2-2,few,TRBD2,16,CASSLSPSGSNGELFF,TGCGCCAGCAGCTTGTCGCCTAGCGGGAGTAACGGGGAGCTGTTTTTT
TRBV28,TRBJ2-7,few,TRBD1,15,CASSLLDRDDYEQYF,TGTGCCAGCAGTTTACTCGACAGGGACGACTACGAGCAGTACTTC
TRBV9,TRBJ2-3,-,-,14,CASSVDPPADTQYF,TGTGCCAGCAGCGTAGACCCCCCCGCAGATACGCAGTATTTT
TRBV29-1,TRBJ2-7,-,-,14,CSVPASLAPYEQYF,TGCAGCGTTCCCGCTAGCCTTGCGCCCTACGAGCAGTACTTC
TRBV24-1,TRBJ2-2,few,-,15,CATGSAGTNTGELFF,TGTGCCACCGGGTCGGCGGGAACGAACACCGGGGAGCTGTTTTTT
TRBV6-2/TRBV6-3,TRBJ2-1,few,-,12,CASSRDSSEQFF,TGTGCCAGCAGCAGGGACTCCAGCGAGCAGTTCTTC
TRBV5-1,TRBJ2-1,many,TRBD2,15,CASSLAGEGYNEQFF,TGCGCCAGCAGCTTAGCGGGAGAAGGCTACAATGAGCAGTTCTTC
TRBV29-1,TRBJ2-7,-,TRBD1,15,CSVVGQGRTGYEQYF,TGCAGCGTTGTTGGGCAGGGGCGGACAGGATACGAGCAGTACTTC
TRBV6-5,TRBJ2-1,-,-,16,CASSYSIAGFNNEQFF,TGTGCCAGCAGTTACTCGATCGCAGGTTTTAACAATGAGCAGTTCTTC
TRBV20-1,TRBJ2-1,few,TRBD1,14,CSARDQGEIHEQFF,TGCAGTGCTAGAGATCAGGGGGAGATCCATGAGCAGTTCTTC
TRBV28,TRBJ2-7,few,TRBD2,15,CASSPGLARVYEQYF,TGTGCCAGCAGCCCCGGACTAGCAAGGGTCTACGAGCAGTACTTC
TRBV6-2/TRBV6-3,TRBJ2-4,few,TRBD2,18,CASRPLVGLAGDRNIQYF,TGTGCCAGCAGACCCCTCGTCGGACTAGCGGGAGACAGGAACATTCAGTACTTC
TRBV6-1,TRBJ2-3,few,-,14,CASSRRATTDTQYF,TGTGCCAGCAGTCGCCGGGCCACGACAGATACGCAGTATTTT
TRBV4-2,TRBJ2-3,few,TRBD2,11,CAASGGDTQYF,TGTGCCGCGTCCGGGGGGGATACGCAGTATTTT
TRBV7-2,TRBJ1-2,-,-,13,CASSLKAEYGYTF,TGTGCCAGCAGCTTAAAGGCGGAATATGGCTACACCTTC
TRBV7-9,TRBJ1-3,few,-,15,CASTESRLSGNTIYF,TGTGCCAGCACTGAGAGCCGGCTATCTGGAAACACCATATATTTT
TRBV20-1,TRBJ2-7,-,-,11,CSASYGYEQYF,TGCAGTGCTAGTTATGGATACGAGCAGTACTTC
TRBV6-1,TRBJ1-5,few,-,15,CASTDGLGAGQPQHF,TGTGCCAGCACCGACGGGTTGGGGGCAGGCCAGCCCCAGCATTTT
TRBV7-9,TRBJ1-5,-,-,13,CASSQSPNQPQHF,TGTGCCAGCAGCCAGAGCCCCAATCAGCCCCAGCATTTT
TRBV12-3/TRBV12-4,TRBJ1-1,few,-,12,CASRGAATEAFF,TGTGCCAGCCGGGGGGCGGCCACTGAAGCTTTCTTT
TRBV7-2,TRBJ2-1,-,TRBD2,14,CASRFGGVGDEQFF,TGTGCCAGCAGATTTGGGGGGGTCGGGGATGAGCAGTTCTTC
TRBV12-3/TRBV12-4,TRBJ2-3,-,-,14,CASAGAWWGDTQYF,TGTGCCAGCGCCGGGGCTTGGTGGGGAGATACGCAGTATTTT